The 6 T cell receptor beta chains reported below all come from one sample, sequenced in a study of blood T cell repertoires in COVID-19. The data were produced by immunoSEQ multiplex PCR, yet TCRdb's version contains in-frame clones alone and is incomplete. The sample consists of roughly 180,000 clones, around 85% of them appearing once. What was sequenced was PBMCs or T cells enriched from blood (not recorded which). Source of these receptors: a middle-aged woman with acute COVID-19.

This sequence joins TRBV7-2 and TRBJ2-3; possible D gene TRBD2, 6 bases. The germline V gene encodes CDR1 SGHTA and CDR2 FQGNSA. The CDR3 is made up of 17 amino acids. V was shortened by 3 bases and J by 0 bases, with 16 bases between the two germline ends. CDR3 sequence reads: CASSFLLGGASTDTQYF. As DNA, the CDR3 is TGTGCCAGCAGCTTTCTTTTGGGCGGGGCTAGCACAGATACGCAGTATTTT.

This clone was seen once. V is TRBV19 and J is TRBJ1-4; TRBD1 aligns across 7 bases. The CDR3 has 13 residues. Germline CDR1 and CDR2: LNHDA and SQIVND (reference sequence). J lost 8 bases, V lost 7 bases, and 7 bases had no gene match. CDR3 nucleotide sequence: TGTGCCAGTAAAAGGCAGGGGGAGGAAAAACTGTTTTTT. The encoded protein is CASKRQGEEKLFF.

The J gene is TRBJ2-5, the V gene TRBV5-1; 7 nucleotides align to TRBD1. Per the germline V gene, CDR1 is SGHRS and CDR2 is YFSETQ. The CDR3 length is 15 residues. J lost 5 bases, V lost 4 bases, and 11 bases had no gene match. The CDR3 is CASSLNPGGVETQYF. The CDR3 nucleotides are TGCGCCAGCAGCCTCAACCCAGGGGGAGTGGAGACCCAGTACTTC. The entire variable domain, with the rest obtained from reference TRBV5-1 and TRBJ2-5, is as follows: KAGVTQTPRYLIKTRGQQVTLSCSPISGHRSVSWYQQTPGQGLQFLFEYFSETQRNKGNFPGRFSGRQFSNSRSEMNVSTLELGDSALYLCASSLNPGGVETQYFGPGTRLLVL.

V gene TRBV11-1 combines with J gene TRBJ1-2; possible D gene TRBD1, 5 bases. The CDR3 sequence is 14 residues long. Germline V gives CDR1 SGHAT, CDR2 FQDESV (reference sequence). The ends were cut back, 5 bases at V and 3 bases at J, with 13 bases in the middle. The CDR3 sequence: CASSVGQGDYGYTF. CDR3 sequence (DNA): TGTGCCAGCAGCGTCGGACAAGGAGACTATGGCTACACCTTC.

The chain has TRBV11-2 and TRBJ2-3, with TRBD2 matching 11 bases. The CDR3 runs 15 residues. The V segment lost 5 bases and the J segment 4 bases; nucleotides outside the gene matches: 5. Germline V gene lookup returns CDR1 SGHAT and CDR2 FQNNGV. Written as DNA, the CDR3 is TGTGCCAGCAGCGATATAGCGGGAGGGGCAGATACGCAGTATTTT. Encoded protein: CASSDIAGGADTQYF.

J is TRBJ1-1 and V is TRBV7-9; 7 positions agree with TRBD1. The CDR3 is 14 amino acids. Germline V gene data show CDR1 as SEHNR and CDR2 as FQNEAQ (reference sequence). V trimming: 6 bases; J trimming: 10 bases; junction bases outside the gene matches: 14. CDR3 sequence: CASRPGQTPGGAFF. CDR3 coding DNA: TGTGCCAGCAGACCGGGACAGACGCCGGGTGGAGCTTTCTTT.